Sequencing of this T cell receptor (beta chain) was carried out in a study of T cells in Graves' hyperthyroidism and ophthalmopathy. This clonotype came up many times. Germline CDR1 reads MNHEY; CDR2 reads SMNVEV (reference sequence). The CDR3 spans 13 residues. Trimming took off 0 bases at V and 9 bases at J, with 11 bases between the two ends. Amplified TCR beta CDR3 regions derived from RNA transcripts. Researchers ran a first-round RT-PCR on the TCR CDR3 using the HTBI primer set. In TCRdb, the multiplex PCR reads were re-called with MiXCR into one record per CDR3 protein. The data contain 140,000 or so distinct CDR3 sequences, around 20% of them singletons.

The TCR comes from a woman in her forties or fifties with Graves' hyperthyroidism that later progressed to Graves' ophthalmopathy. The sequenced sample was blood. The rearrangement links TRBV27 to TRBJ2-5; no firm D call. Here the CDR3 reads CASSLSQVAAQYF. The CDR3 nucleotides are TGTGCCAGCAGTTTATCCCAGGTGGCGGCCCAGTACTTC.